The 27 T cell receptor beta chains below all came from one sample that was sequenced in a study of cytotoxic CD8 clonotypes in ibrutinib-treated CLL. This table comes from immunoSEQ multiplex PCR, and its TCRdb copy is limited to in-frame clones, with some not included. The table lists roughly 30,000 clones, roughly three quarters of them singletons. The material was PBMCs, obtained after 36 months of ibrutinib treatment. The receptors here all came from a human donor with chronic lymphocytic leukemia.

The genes are TRBV9 and TRBJ1-1; no firm D call. Germline lookup yields CDR1 SGDLS and CDR2 YYNGEE. V shed 3 bases and J shed 6 bases, with 9 bases lying between them. The CDR3 is 12 amino acids. CDR3 sequence reads: CASSGSGAEAFF. DNA of the CDR3: TGTGCCAGCAGCGGAAGTGGGGCTGAAGCTTTCTTT.

The CDR3 nucleotides are TGTGCCAGCAGCCAAGCCGGGGGGGCCTCTGGCACCGGGGAGCTGTTTTTT. This encodes CASSQAGGASGTGELFF. The chain combines TRBV4-2 with TRBJ2-2, with 8 bases aligning to TRBD2. With 1 base clipped from V and 4 bases from J, the junction kept 8 bases outside the gene matches. This CDR3 comprises 17 residues. The germline V gene encodes CDR1 LGHNA and CDR2 YNFKEQ.

The chain links TRBV2 to TRBJ2-1; possible D gene TRBD1, 8 bases. Germline-derived CDR1 and CDR2 are SNHLY and FYNNEI. The CDR3 sequence is 13 residues long. V dropped 7 bases and J dropped 7 bases, with 14 bases sitting between them. The CDR3 region is CASNGQGGNEQFF. The CDR3, as DNA: TGTGCCAGCAACGGACAGGGAGGGAATGAGCAGTTCTTC. Full variable domain (missing parts from reference TRBV2 and TRBJ2-1): EPEVTQTPSHQVTQMGQEVILRCVPISNHLYFYWYRQILGQKVEFLVSFYNNEISEKSEIFDDQFSVERPDGSNFTLKIRSTKLEDSAMYFCASNGQGGNEQFFGPGTRLTVL.

J is TRBJ1-1 and V is TRBV5-1; D might be TRBD1 (5 bases). Trimming took off 0 bases at V and 3 bases at J, with 6 bases between the two ends. The germline V gene has CDR1 SGHRS and CDR2 YFSETQ. CDR3 length: 13 amino acids. The CDR3 DNA follows: TGCGCCAGCAGCTTGGCCAGGGACACTGAAGCTTTCTTT. This encodes CASSLARDTEAFF.

The chain combines TRBV19 with TRBJ1-5; TRBD1 agrees at 7 bases. CDR3 length: 13 residues. J was trimmed by 15 bases and V by 1 base; bases with no gene match: 9. Germline CDR1 is LNHDA and CDR2 is SQIVND (reference sequence). CDR3 loop: CASSIGGQSEGHF. For the CDR3, the DNA is TGTGCCAGTAGTATAGGGGGACAGTCCGAGGGGCATTTT.

This clone was detected a few times. This sequence joins TRBV2 and TRBJ2-7, with 10 bases fitting TRBD1. Germline V gene data show CDR1 as SNHLY and CDR2 as FYNNEI. The CDR3 contains 13 residues. CDR3 in amino acids: CARSGTGAWEQYF. CDR3 coding DNA: TGTGCACGCTCCGGGACAGGGGCATGGGAGCAGTACTTC.

The chain is built from TRBV2 and TRBJ1-1, with 8 positions matching TRBD1. The CDR3 sequence is 15 residues long. Losses at the gene ends were 3 bases for V and 2 bases for J; bases not matched to a gene: 5. CDR1 SNHLY and CDR2 FYNNEI come from the germline V gene. The DNA of the CDR3 is TGTGCCAGCAGTGACGGCAGGGGGCGAAACACTGAAGCTTTCTTT. This translates into CASSDGRGRNTEAFF.

The chain joins TRBV13 to TRBJ1-1; D gene ambiguous. The CDR3 length is 11 residues. The germline V gene has CDR1 PRHDT and CDR2 FYEKMQ (reference sequence). Trimming removed 7 bases at V and 7 bases at J, with 10 bases between. CDR3 residues: CASTRSVEAFF. The CDR3 bases are TGTGCCAGCACCCGGTCAGTTGAAGCTTTCTTT.

This clone was found a few times. The chain couples TRBV30 to TRBJ1-6, with 10 bases lining up with TRBD1. This CDR3 region has 15 residues. Unmatched junction bases numbered 10, after V lost 0 bases and J lost 14 bases. Germline CDR1 GTSNPN, CDR2 SVGIG (reference sequence). The CDR3: CAWSVTTGGLSTLHF. The CDR3 bases are TGTGCCTGGAGTGTAACGACAGGGGGCCTCTCCACCCTCCACTTT.

This chain uses TRBV27 with TRBJ1-6; D perhaps matches TRBD1 (6 bases). Germline loops: CDR1 MNHEY, CDR2 SMNVEV (reference sequence). The V end was cut by 4 bases, the J end by 17 bases, with 15 bases between. This CDR3 is 12 amino acids long. The CDR3 DNA reads TGTGCCAGCAGTTCTCCGGGACAAACCATCCACTTT. This sequence encodes CASSSPGQTIHF.

The gene calls are TRBV5-6 and TRBJ2-7; D gene unclear. The CDR3 totals 13 residues. CDR1 and CDR2 (germline): SGHDT, YYEEEE. Trimming cost V 4 bases and J 3 bases, with 11 bases left between them. This CDR3 is CASSAGFLYEQYF. The DNA for the CDR3 is TGTGCCAGCAGCGCCGGGTTCCTCTACGAGCAGTACTTC.

The rearrangement uses TRBV5-6 and TRBJ1-2; D not resolved. Germline V gene sequence: CDR1 SGHDT, CDR2 YYEEEE. The CDR3 is 14 residues long. The V end was cut by 1 base, the J end by 8 bases, with 15 bases between. The CDR3 region is CASSLIAQLRGYTF. In DNA form, the CDR3 reads TGTGCCAGCAGCTTGATTGCCCAGCTAAGGGGCTACACCTTC. Filled out from reference TRBV5-6 and TRBJ1-2, the complete variable domain reads DAGVTQSPTHLIKTRGQQVTLRCSPKSGHDTVSWYQQALGQGPQFIFQYYEEEERQRGNFPDRFSGHQFPNYSSELNVNALLLGDSALYLCASSLIAQLRGYTFGSGTRLTVV.

The chain joins TRBV12-5 to TRBJ2-1; D may be TRBD2 (6 bases). The CDR3 sequence is 13 residues long. In germline, CDR1 is LGHNT, CDR2 FRNRAP. Trimming removed 3 bases at V and 8 bases at J, with 11 bases between. The CDR3 loop is CASGLGGFDEQFF. As DNA, the CDR3 is TGTGCTAGTGGTTTAGGAGGGTTCGATGAGCAGTTCTTC.

The rearrangement links TRBV7-6 to TRBJ1-2, with TRBD1 matching over 9 bases. The V gene's germline CDR1 is SGHVS and CDR2 FNYEAQ. The CDR3 consists of 18 residues. The V segment lost 0 bases and the J segment 3 bases; nucleotides outside the gene matches: 11. Here the CDR3 reads CASSLAPPNRGPDYGYTF. The CDR3 DNA sequence: TGTGCCAGCAGCTTAGCTCCCCCCAACAGGGGGCCTGACTATGGCTACACCTTC.

The gene calls are TRBV6-1 and TRBJ1-2, with 9 bases that match TRBD1. Germline CDR1 reads MNHNS; CDR2 reads SASEGT. The J segment lost 2 bases and the V segment lost 6 bases, leaving 7 bases of the junction unmatched. The CDR3 loop spans 15 amino acids. CDR3 in amino acids: CASSLQGASNYGYTF. The CDR3 DNA follows: TGTGCCAGCAGCTTACAGGGGGCTAGCAACTATGGCTACACCTTC.

The chain couples TRBV5-1 to TRBJ1-3; D might be TRBD1 (5 bases). Trimming shortened V by 4 bases and J by 0 bases, and 17 bases separated the two germline ends. CDR1 is SGHRS and CDR2 is YFSETQ in the germline V gene. The CDR3 runs to 17 residues. This CDR3 is CASSPAGTTFSGNTIYF. CDR3 nucleotide sequence: TGCGCCAGCAGCCCTGCCGGGACGACTTTCTCTGGAAACACCATATATTTT.

Only one count was recorded for this clone. The chain is built from TRBV4-1 and TRBJ1-3; no clear D gene. V shed 1 base and J shed 0 bases, with 7 bases lying between them. Germline V lookup: CDR1 MGHRA, CDR2 YSYEKL. The CDR3 consists of 15 residues. CDR3 region: CASSQAAVSGNTIYF. The CDR3 nucleotides are TGCGCCAGCAGCCAAGCGGCAGTCTCTGGAAACACCATATATTTT.

The gene calls are TRBV5-4 and TRBJ2-7, with D possibly called TRBD1 or TRBD2 (5 bases each). Trimming stripped 5 bases from V and 0 bases from J, with 18 bases between. CDR3 size: 16 residues. Germline V gene sequence: CDR1 SGHNT, CDR2 YYREEE (reference sequence). CDR3 nucleotides: TGTGCCAGCAGGGACCTTGACGGGGCTCTCTCCTACGAGCAGTACTTC. Amino acids: CASRDLDGALSYEQYF.

J is TRBJ1-1 and V is TRBV7-2; D remains ambiguous. The germline V gene has CDR1 SGHTA and CDR2 FQGNSA. The CDR3 contains 16 residues. V lost 5 bases to trimming and J lost 0 bases, with 16 bases between them. Here the CDR3 reads CASSTAATVVNTEAFF. CDR3 nucleotide sequence: TGTGCCAGCAGCACCGCTGCCACAGTAGTGAACACTGAAGCTTTCTTT.

The chain links TRBV4-2 to TRBJ2-5, with 7 bases identical to TRBD1. The junction had 5 bases not matched to a gene; V was cut back by 3 bases and J by 1 base. The CDR3 runs to 15 residues. Germline V gene sequence: CDR1 LGHNA, CDR2 YNFKEQ. The CDR3 DNA reads as TGTGCCAGCAGCCAGGTGGACAGGAGCCAAGAGACCCAGTACTTC. It codes for CASSQVDRSQETQYF.

The V call is TRBV6-5, the J call TRBJ2-3, with a weak D call TRBD2 (6 bases). The CDR3 is made up of 15 amino acids. Trimming pared 6 bases from V and 2 bases from J, leaving 15 bases between. Germline V CDR1 and CDR2: MNHEY, SVGAGI. CDR3 in DNA: TGTGCCAGCAGAATGTACGGACTAAACACAGATACGCAGTATTTT. It yields the protein CASRMYGLNTDTQYF.

The rearrangement joins TRBV5-4 to TRBJ2-3; 9 bases match TRBD1. Trimming removed 4 bases from V and 6 bases from J; junction bases left unmatched: 9. The CDR3 runs 15 residues. Germline assignment: CDR1 SGHNT and CDR2 YYREEE (reference sequence). CDR3 protein: CASSGGQGFVDTQYF. The CDR3, as DNA: TGTGCCAGCAGCGGCGGACAGGGGTTTGTGGATACGCAGTATTTT.

The rearrangement joins TRBV5-8 to TRBJ2-7; the D is unclear. This CDR3 region has 13 residues. The V gene's germline CDR1 is SGHTS and CDR2 YDEGEE. Trimming cost V 3 bases and J 0 bases, with 7 bases left between them. CDR3 sequence reads: CASSYGSSYEQYF. The CDR3 nucleotides read TGTGCCAGCAGCTACGGCAGCTCCTACGAGCAGTACTTC.

The chain is built from TRBV10-3 and TRBJ2-2; no definite D call. The germline gives CDR1 ENHRY, CDR2 SYGVKD. V gave up 3 bases and J gave up 0 bases, with 8 bases separating them. The length of the CDR3 is 15 residues. CDR3 sequence reads: CAISERSPNTGELFF. The CDR3 coding sequence is TGTGCCATCAGTGAACGGTCCCCGAACACCGGGGAGCTGTTTTTT.

The gene calls are TRBV9 and TRBJ2-5, with D perhaps matching TRBD1 or TRBD2 (5 bases each). Germline CDR1 and CDR2: SGDLS and YYNGEE. CDR3 length equals 15 residues. With 4 bases removed from V and 5 bases from J, the gap between germline ends came to 18 bases. CDR3 DNA: TGTGCCAGCAGCCCCGGAGGTGGGTGGGGGGAGACCCAGTACTTC. The encoded protein is CASSPGGGWGETQYF.

The gene calls are TRBV27 and TRBJ2-3, with unresolved D. Germline V gene lookup returns CDR1 MNHEY and CDR2 SMNVEV (reference sequence). CDR3 length: 14 residues. The V end lost 5 bases, the J end lost 2 bases, and 11 bases lay between the germline ends. The CDR3 coding sequence is TGTGCCAGCAGTCGGCTAGGTAACACAGATACGCAGTATTTT. As protein: CASSRLGNTDTQYF.

In this sample, this clone turned up a few times. V gene TRBV11-2 combines with J gene TRBJ1-1, with D uncertain. From germline, CDR1 is SGHAT and CDR2 FQNNGV. The V and J ends lost 1 base and 3 bases respectively, with 6 bases between them. CDR3 length: 13 amino acids. CDR3 nucleotides: TGTGCCAGCAGCTTAGTCCGGGACACTGAAGCTTTCTTT. This gives the protein CASSLVRDTEAFF. Full variable domain (rest looked up from reference TRBV11-2 and TRBJ1-1): EAGVAQSPRYKIIEKRQSVAFWCNPISGHATLYWYQQILGQGPKLLIQFQNNGVVDDSQLPKDRFSAERLKGVDSTLKIQPAKLEDSAVYLCASSLVRDTEAFFGQGTRLTVV.